This T cell receptor (beta chain) was observed in a study of blood T cell repertoires in COVID-19. Study-level information: The study drew acute and convalescent COVID-19 samples from the United States, Italy and Spain.

V shed 1 base and J shed 1 base, with 4 bases lying between them. The CDR3 consists of 13 residues. Looked up from germline, CDR1 is SGHTA and CDR2 is FQGNSA. Libraries were prepared by immunoSEQ multiplex PCR; TCRdb keeps only in-frame clonotypes and omits some of them. The sample lists about 48,000 clones, about nine tenths occurring once. Sequencing used peripheral blood. The TCR was taken from a man in his sixties or seventies with acute or convalescent COVID-19. The chain carries TRBV7-2 and TRBJ1-1, with D uncertain. The CDR3 DNA follows: TGTGCCAGCAGCTTAGGACAGAACACTGAAGCTTTCTTT. Translation gives CASSLGQNTEAFF. The full variable domain, completed using reference TRBV7-2 and TRBJ1-1, is GAGVSQSPSNKVTEKGKDVELRCDPISGHTALYWYRQSLGQGLEFLIYFQGNSAPDKSGLPSDRFSAERTGGSVSTLTIQRTQQEDSAVYLCASSLGQNTEAFFGQGTRLTVV.